Listed below are T cell receptor beta chains from one sample, sequenced in a study of T-cell memory formation after mild COVID-19. TCRdb recomputed calls from the 5' RACE reads with MiXCR, one row per CDR3 protein. The table records more than 350,000 distinct CDR3 sequences, about 15% of them present only once. The source material was PBMCs or a T cell subset sorted from them (not recorded which). These receptors came from a man younger than 35 who had mild COVID-19 (a few samples of this study predate the infection). Cell type and time point are not known. Each CDR3 is given with its conserved first and last residue. D genes are given only for firm matches. Expanded clones get a size class; other rows say once, few or many, or leave the size out.

size: few
V: TRBV18
J: TRBJ1-5
D: -
DNA: TGTGCCAGCTCAGTATCTAGCAATCAGCCCCAGCATTTT
CDR3: CASSVSSNQPQHF

size: few
V: TRBV5-1
J: TRBJ2-3
D: -
DNA: TGCGCCAGCAGGTCGGGGGAAAGCACAGATACGCAGTATTTT
CDR3: CASRSGESTDTQYF

size: -
V: TRBV5-1
J: TRBJ2-7
D: -
DNA: TGCGCCAGCAGCTTGGTAGAGGGTGGAGCTCCCGGGAAGCAGTACTTC
CDR3: CASSLVEGGAPGKQYF

size: -
V: TRBV27
J: TRBJ1-2
D: TRBD1
DNA: TGTGCCAGCAGACAGGGGGCGGGTGGCTACACCTTC
CDR3: CASRQGAGGYTF

size: many
V: TRBV3-1
J: TRBJ2-7
D: -
DNA: TGTGCCAGCGGGGGCCAACCCTCCTACGAGCAGTACTTC
CDR3: CASGGQPSYEQYF

size: -
V: TRBV5-1
J: TRBJ1-1
D: -
DNA: TGCGCCAGCAGCTTGTCCTCCAGGGATCCGCCGCGCACTGAAGCTTTCTTT
CDR3: CASSLSSRDPPRTEAFF

size: -
V: TRBV7-9
J: TRBJ2-3
D: -
DNA: TGTGCCAGCAGCTTCACTAGTGCCCCCACAGATACGCAGTATTTT
CDR3: CASSFTSAPTDTQYF

size: -
V: TRBV6-6
J: TRBJ1-1
D: TRBD1
DNA: TGTGCCAGCAGTTACTCGAGGGACAGGGTTGAAAACACTGAAGCTTTCTTT
CDR3: CASSYSRDRVENTEAFF

size: many
V: TRBV5-1
J: TRBJ2-5
D: -
DNA: TGCGCCAGCAGTGAAATTGGAGGGGAGACCCAGTACTTC
CDR3: CASSEIGGETQYF

size: -
V: TRBV5-5
J: TRBJ1-3
D: TRBD1
DNA: TGTGCCAGCAGCCCGACAGGGGGTAGTGGAAACACCATATATTTT
CDR3: CASSPTGGSGNTIYF

size: few
V: TRBV7-2
J: TRBJ2-1
D: -
DNA: TGTGCCAGCAGCCTAGGGCCCATCAATGAGCAGTTCTTC
CDR3: CASSLGPINEQFF

size: -
V: TRBV29-1
J: TRBJ2-4
D: TRBD2
DNA: TGCAGCATCTTGGTTTCGGGAGGAAACATTCAGTACTTC
CDR3: CSILVSGGNIQYF

size: -
V: TRBV4-2
J: TRBJ2-5
D: -
DNA: TGTGCCAGCAGCCAAGACTTCCGGGGGGCGCTGGGGACCCAGTACTTC
CDR3: CASSQDFRGALGTQYF

size: -
V: TRBV20-1
J: TRBJ1-1
D: TRBD1
DNA: TGCAGTGCGACGACAGGGGCGGTGTTTGAAGCTTTCTTT
CDR3: CSATTGAVFEAFF

size: few
V: TRBV4-1
J: TRBJ2-2
D: TRBD2
DNA: TGCGCCAGCAGCCCTTTTTGGGGAGGGACCGGGGAGCTGTTTTTT
CDR3: CASSPFWGGTGELFF

size: few
V: TRBV6-2/TRBV6-3
J: TRBJ1-5
D: -
DNA: TGTGCCAGCAGTTACCCTGGCAATCAGCCCCAGCATTTT
CDR3: CASSYPGNQPQHF

size: -
V: TRBV12-3/TRBV12-4
J: TRBJ2-3
D: TRBD2
DNA: TGTGCCAGCAGCCGCGGGGTAGCGGGGAGATTATCTAGCACAGATACGCAGTATTTT
CDR3: CASSRGVAGRLSSTDTQYF

size: few
V: TRBV7-2
J: TRBJ2-3
D: -
DNA: TGTGCCAGCAGCCACAGCAGGCCAGATACGCAGTATTTT
CDR3: CASSHSRPDTQYF

size: few
V: TRBV5-1
J: TRBJ1-1
D: -
DNA: TGCGCCAGCAGCGAGGAGGGGGGCACTGAAGCTTTCTTT
CDR3: CASSEEGGTEAFF

size: many
V: TRBV25-1
J: TRBJ2-7
D: TRBD2
DNA: TGTGCCAGCAGTGAATACGGGGGGATCAACGAGCAGTACTTC
CDR3: CASSEYGGINEQYF

size: few
V: TRBV5-1
J: TRBJ2-1
D: TRBD1
DNA: TGCGCCAGCAGCCCGCGGACAGGGGGTACCTACAATGAGCAGTTCTTC
CDR3: CASSPRTGGTYNEQFF

size: many
V: TRBV6-1
J: TRBJ1-4
D: -
DNA: TGTGCCAGCAGTTGGGATTTTCGTTCGTCCGCCTTTAATGAAAAACTGTTTTTT
CDR3: CASSWDFRSSAFNEKLFF

size: -
V: TRBV7-2
J: TRBJ2-3
D: TRBD2
DNA: TGTGCCAGCAGGTCTAGCGGGGCGCTGACAGATACGCAGTATTTT
CDR3: CASRSSGALTDTQYF

size: many
V: TRBV29-1
J: TRBJ2-4
D: -
DNA: TGCAGCGTTGAAGTAGGGGGCAAAAACATTCAGTACTTC
CDR3: CSVEVGGKNIQYF

size: -
V: TRBV5-5
J: TRBJ1-5
D: TRBD1
DNA: TGTGCCAGCAGCTTGGTCCAGGGGGGCCAGCCCCAGCATTTT
CDR3: CASSLVQGGQPQHF

size: -
V: TRBV5-8
J: TRBJ1-5
D: TRBD1
DNA: TGTGCCAGCAGCGAGGGACAGGGGGCAACCCAGCCCCAGCATTTT
CDR3: CASSEGQGATQPQHF

size: few
V: TRBV12-3/TRBV12-4
J: TRBJ2-3
D: -
DNA: TGTGCCAACTCGCGCGGCGGGGGCTCAGATACGCAGTATTTT
CDR3: CANSRGGGSDTQYF

size: few
V: TRBV7-3
J: TRBJ2-3
D: TRBD2
DNA: TGTGCCAGCAGTCCCCGATCGGCCTCCGGGGGGGCAGATACGCAGTATTTT
CDR3: CASSPRSASGGADTQYF

size: -
V: TRBV3-1
J: TRBJ2-1
D: TRBD2
DNA: TGTGCCAGCAGCCAAGTCACTAGCGGGGGTAATGAGCAGTTCTTC
CDR3: CASSQVTSGGNEQFF

size: -
V: TRBV4-1
J: TRBJ1-2
D: -
DNA: TGCGCCAGCAGCGGGGAGGGGAAGAGGGGCTACACCTTC
CDR3: CASSGEGKRGYTF

size: few
V: TRBV7-2
J: TRBJ2-3
D: TRBD2
DNA: TGTGCCAGCAGCTCCGGACGGGGGGGCCTGGATACGCAGTATTTT
CDR3: CASSSGRGGLDTQYF

size: -
V: TRBV11-2
J: TRBJ2-1
D: -
DNA: TGTGCCAGCAGCCAGAGCCCCCACGTTGCGCCGAATGAGCAGTTCTTC
CDR3: CASSQSPHVAPNEQFF

size: few
V: TRBV6-1
J: TRBJ2-3
D: TRBD2
DNA: TGTGCCAGCAGTGAAAGCGGGGGCTCAGATACGCAGTATTTT
CDR3: CASSESGGSDTQYF

size: few
V: TRBV6-1
J: TRBJ2-3
D: TRBD2
DNA: TGTGCCAGCACCACCGGGGGGGGCGGTGGATTTACGCAGTATTTT
CDR3: CASTTGGGGGFTQYF

size: many
V: TRBV15
J: TRBJ2-5
D: -
DNA: TGTGCCACCAGCAGAGAATCGTTAGCGGCCTCCCAAGAGACCCAGTACTTC
CDR3: CATSRESLAASQETQYF

size: few
V: TRBV20-1
J: TRBJ1-5
D: TRBD1
DNA: TGCAGTGCTAGATCCCGGGGACAGGCGTGGGAGCAGCCCCAGCATTTT
CDR3: CSARSRGQAWEQPQHF

size: many
V: TRBV4-3
J: TRBJ2-7
D: -
DNA: TGCGCCAGCAGCCAAGATTGGGGGACGTCCTACGAGCAGTACTTC
CDR3: CASSQDWGTSYEQYF

size: -
V: TRBV11-3
J: TRBJ1-6
D: -
DNA: TGTGCCAGCAGCTGCATATGGACACCCCTCCACTTT
CDR3: CASSCIWTPLHF

size: -
V: TRBV30
J: TRBJ2-5
D: -
DNA: TGTGCCTGGAGTTGGGTAGAAATTGAGACCCAGTACTTC
CDR3: CAWSWVEIETQYF

size: -
V: TRBV19
J: TRBJ1-1
D: -
DNA: TGTGCCAGTAGTATAGATAAAGACACTGAAGCTTTCTTT
CDR3: CASSIDKDTEAFF

size: -
V: TRBV6-5
J: TRBJ1-4
D: -
DNA: TGTGCCAGCAGTTACTCCCATCCGACAGCTAATGAAAAACTGTTTTTT
CDR3: CASSYSHPTANEKLFF

size: -
V: TRBV4-3
J: TRBJ2-7
D: -
DNA: TGCGCCAGCAGCCAAGAAATTGCCATGGGGGGAAGGGAGCAGTACTTC
CDR3: CASSQEIAMGGREQYF

size: once
V: TRBV30
J: TRBJ1-1
D: -
DNA: TGTGCCTGGAGCTCGAGGTCGCAGAACACTGAAGCTTTCTTT
CDR3: CAWSSRSQNTEAFF

size: -
V: TRBV3-1
J: TRBJ2-1
D: -
DNA: TGTGCCAGCAGCAACCGGGCGGAGCAGTTCTTC
CDR3: CASSNRAEQFF

size: -
V: TRBV19
J: TRBJ2-5
D: TRBD2
DNA: TGTGCCAGTAGTATGGTAGCGGGGCAAGAGACCCAGTACTTC
CDR3: CASSMVAGQETQYF

size: once
V: TRBV20-1
J: TRBJ1-4
D: -
DNA: TGCAGTGCTAGAGTGGGGGGTCGGGAAAAACTGTTTTTT
CDR3: CSARVGGREKLFF